This is a list of T cell receptor beta chains from one sample in a study of T cell responses to AZD1222 COVID-19 vaccine. Assay used: immunoSEQ multiplex PCR; TCRdb lists only in-frame clones, some missing. The sample includes approximately 100,000 clones, roughly nine tenths seen only once; the top ten take roughly 2.5%. Specimen: peripheral blood, collected 28 days after the second AZD1222 dose. These TCRs come from an adult who received the AZD1222 COVID-19 vaccine. Each CDR3 is given with its conserved first and last residue. The D gene is left open where the match is weak. Rows may omit the clone size; those that give it use once, few, many or a size class.

TRBV5-8	.	.	TRBJ2-1	CASSRFSTTYNEQFF	TGTGCCAGCAGCCGTTTCTCAACCACTTACAATGAGCAGTTCTTC
TRBV7-9	TRBD2	.	TRBJ2-7	CASTNLAEGSGEQYF	TGTGCCAGCACGAACCTAGCGGAGGGATCGGGAGAGCAGTACTTC
TRBV6-1	.	.	TRBJ2-5	CASSENQGLETQYF	TGTGCCAGCAGTGAAAATCAGGGCTTGGAGACCCAGTACTTC
TRBV5-1	TRBD1	.	TRBJ1-3	CASSFREGASGNTIYF	TGCGCCAGCAGCTTTAGAGAGGGGGCTTCTGGAAACACCATATATTTT
TRBV9	.	.	TRBJ1-5	CASSDGQVSQPQHF	TGTGCCAGCAGCGACGGGCAGGTCTCTCAGCCCCAGCATTTT
TRBV5-1	TRBD1	.	TRBJ2-5	CASSFPLTGVRETQYF	TGCGCCAGCAGCTTCCCTCTGACAGGGGTACGGGAGACCCAGTACTTC
TRBV6-6	.	.	TRBJ2-5	CASSFAVQETQYF	TGTGCCAGCAGTTTTGCGGTCCAAGAGACCCAGTACTTC
TRBV11-1	TRBD2	.	TRBJ2-7	CASSSGLAVEQYF	TGTGCCAGCAGCTCGGGACTAGCTGTCGAGCAGTACTTC
TRBV5-1	.	.	TRBJ2-7	CASSLQVPVGPYEQYF	TGCGCCAGCAGCTTACAGGTTCCGGTAGGTCCCTACGAGCAGTACTTC
TRBV19	TRBD2	.	TRBJ2-3	CASRFGASGFPGYTDTQYF	TGTGCCAGCAGATTCGGCGCTAGCGGCTTTCCGGGCTACACAGATACGCAGTATTTT
TRBV5-5	.	.	TRBJ1-1	CASSLTPGNTEAFF	TGTGCCAGCAGCTTGACCCCAGGGAACACTGAAGCTTTCTTT
TRBV18	TRBD1	medium-sized	TRBJ1-1	CASSPSPGTGQNTEAFF	TGTGCCAGCTCACCTTCCCCCGGGACAGGTCAGAACACTGAAGCTTTCTTT
TRBV5-6	TRBD1	.	TRBJ2-6	CASSLLGQGETGANVLTF	TGTGCCAGCAGCTTGTTGGGACAGGGGGAGACTGGGGCCAACGTCCTGACTTTC
TRBV30	.	few	TRBJ1-5	CAWSVYSNQPQHF	TGTGCCTGGAGTGTATACAGCAATCAGCCCCAGCATTTT
TRBV19	.	.	TRBJ1-1	CASSRQVIFTEAFF	TGTGCCAGTAGTCGACAGGTTATTTTCACTGAAGCTTTCTTT
TRBV27	.	once	TRBJ2-5	CASSTLVVGGQETQYF	TGTGCCAGCAGTACCTTGGTAGTTGGGGGTCAAGAGACCCAGTACTTC
TRBV15	.	.	TRBJ1-5	CATSRDTQPQHF	TGTGCCACCAGCAGAGATACTCAGCCCCAGCATTTT
TRBV7-9	TRBD1	.	TRBJ1-6	CASSGGQALYNSPLHF	TGTGCCAGCAGCGGGGGACAGGCCCTCTATAATTCACCCCTCCACTTT
TRBV7-2	.	few	TRBJ2-1	CASSLANLNEQFF	TGTGCCAGCAGCTTAGCCAATCTTAATGAGCAGTTCTTC
TRBV15	.	.	TRBJ2-7	CATSRDRKDNEQYF	TGTGCCACCAGCAGAGATAGGAAGGATAACGAGCAGTACTTC
TRBV4-3	.	.	TRBJ1-1	CASSQAAGRVLGANRDTEAFF	TGCGCCAGCAGCCAAGCCGCTGGTAGAGTACTGGGGGCGAATAGGGACACTGAAGCTTTCTTT
TRBV2	.	.	TRBJ2-3	CASSATHFTDTQYF	TGTGCCAGCTCTGCGACTCACTTCACAGATACGCAGTATTTT
TRBV3-1/TRBV3-2	.	medium-sized	TRBJ2-7	CASSQDRREQYF	TGTGCCAGCAGCCAAGATCGGCGGGAGCAGTACTTC
TRBV5-4	TRBD2	few	TRBJ2-7	CASSSKSGTRYEQYF	TGTGCCAGCAGCTCGAAGAGCGGGACGAGATACGAGCAGTACTTC
TRBV25-1	.	.	TRBJ2-2	CASSEYPNTGELFF	TGTGCCAGCAGTGAATATCCCAACACCGGGGAGCTGTTTTTT
TRBV5-1	.	.	TRBJ1-4	CASSLAGSATNEKLFF	TGCGCCAGCAGCTTGGCGGGGTCTGCAACTAATGAAAAACTGTTTTTT
TRBV4-3	.	.	TRBJ2-7	CASSQEVAGSYEQYF	TGCGCCAGCAGCCAAGAAGTAGCCGGCTCCTACGAGCAGTACTTC
TRBV21-1	.	.	TRBJ2-2	CASSRRGLAGVRSNTGELFF	TGTGCCAGCAGCCGCCGCGGACTAGCGGGAGTTAGGTCGAACACCGGGGAGCTGTTTTTT
TRBV2	.	.	TRBJ2-3	CASSEGRASSTDTQYF	TGTGCCAGCAGTGAAGGAAGGGCGAGTAGCACAGATACGCAGTATTTT
TRBV6-5	.	.	TRBJ2-7	CASRSSYEQYF	TGTGCCAGCAGGAGTTCCTACGAGCAGTACTTC
TRBV5-1	TRBD1	.	TRBJ1-1	CASSLSSGGADTEAFF	TGCGCCAGCAGCTTGTCGTCAGGGGGCGCGGACACTGAAGCTTTCTTT
TRBV7-5	.	once	TRBJ1-5	CVRSLQGAGNQPQHF	TGTGTCAGAAGCTTACAGGGGGCTGGTAATCAGCCCCAGCATTTT
TRBV7-3	.	once	TRBJ1-1	CASSLGINTEAFF	TGTGCCAGCAGCTTAGGAATTAACACTGAAGCTTTCTTT
TRBV7-8	.	.	TRBJ1-1	CASSRRGTEAFF	TGTGCCAGCAGCCGGAGGGGTACTGAAGCTTTCTTT
TRBV7-8	.	.	TRBJ2-5	CASSLINQETQYF	TGTGCCAGCAGCTTAATCAACCAAGAGACCCAGTACTTC
TRBV30	.	.	TRBJ1-2	CAWRNTGWGGGYTF	TGTGCCTGGAGGAATACAGGGTGGGGTGGTGGCTACACCTTC
TRBV5-1	.	once	TRBJ2-5	CASSLEQLGTTQYF	TGCGCCAGCAGCTTGGAACAGTTGGGGACGACCCAGTACTTC
TRBV19	TRBD1	.	TRBJ2-3	CASSKDRGRSDTQYF	TGTGCCAGTAGTAAGGACAGGGGGCGATCAGATACGCAGTATTTT
TRBV4-3	.	.	TRBJ1-1	CASSQVSNTEAFF	TGCGCCAGCAGCCAAGTGTCGAACACTGAAGCTTTCTTT
TRBV7-9	TRBD1	.	TRBJ1-3	CASSLGQAQQGAKGNTIYF	TGTGCCAGCAGCTTAGGACAGGCGCAGCAGGGGGCTAAAGGAAACACCATATATTTT
TRBV28	TRBD2	.	TRBJ2-7	CASSSTSGRDLYEQYF	TGTGCCAGCAGTTCGACTAGCGGGAGGGATCTCTACGAGCAGTACTTC
TRBV20-1	.	.	TRBJ2-5	CSASPGFYQETQYF	TGCAGTGCTAGTCCCGGGTTTTACCAAGAGACCCAGTACTTC
TRBV2	.	.	TRBJ1-5	CASSEGSLGHSNQPQHF	TGTGCCAGCAGTGAAGGGTCGCTTGGGCATAGCAATCAGCCCCAGCATTTT
TRBV18	.	.	TRBJ2-1	CASSHSSGKHYNEQFF	TGTGCCAGCTCACACTCGAGCGGTAAGCACTACAATGAGCAGTTCTTC
TRBV18	.	.	TRBJ1-1	CASSIAGGRAGTEAFF	TGTGCCAGCTCAATAGCTGGTGGCAGGGCGGGAACTGAAGCTTTCTTT
TRBV14	TRBD1	once	TRBJ2-3	CASSQWTGDIDTQYF	TGTGCCAGCAGCCAATGGACAGGGGATATAGATACGCAGTATTTT
TRBV11-2	.	.	TRBJ2-1	CASSLALLSYNEQFF	TGTGCCAGCAGCTTAGCACTCCTCTCCTACAATGAGCAGTTCTTC
TRBV19	.	.	TRBJ2-5	CASSIDLGRQETQYF	TGTGCCAGTAGTATCGACCTAGGGAGACAAGAGACCCAGTACTTC
TRBV15	.	once	TRBJ2-5	CATSREGGLVNGSSKETQYF	TGTGCCACCAGCAGAGAGGGGGGCCTGGTGAACGGGAGCTCAAAAGAGACCCAGTACTTC
TRBV6-1	.	.	TRBJ1-2	CASSESGRLYGYTF	TGTGCCAGCAGTGAATCTGGCAGACTCTATGGCTACACCTTC
TRBV5-4	TRBD2	.	TRBJ2-1	CASSLIVLAGGNWDNEQFF	TGTGCCAGCAGCTTGATTGTCCTAGCGGGAGGCAACTGGGACAATGAGCAGTTCTTC
TRBV10-2	TRBD2	.	TRBJ2-4	CASSVSSGRLGNIQYF	TGCGCCAGCAGTGTGAGTAGCGGGAGGTTAGGGAACATTCAGTACTTC
TRBV3-1/TRBV3-2	TRBD1	once	TRBJ1-5	CASSQEPGQGPQPQHF	TGTGCCAGCAGCCAAGAACCCGGACAGGGACCTCAGCCCCAGCATTTT
TRBV12-3/TRBV12-4	.	.	TRBJ1-2	CASSLRQDYGYTF	TGTGCCAGCAGTCTTAGACAGGACTATGGCTACACCTTC
TRBV19	TRBD2	.	TRBJ2-1	CASSASGLAGERLFF	TGTGCCAGTAGTGCTTCAGGACTAGCGGGAGAACGTCTGTTCTTC